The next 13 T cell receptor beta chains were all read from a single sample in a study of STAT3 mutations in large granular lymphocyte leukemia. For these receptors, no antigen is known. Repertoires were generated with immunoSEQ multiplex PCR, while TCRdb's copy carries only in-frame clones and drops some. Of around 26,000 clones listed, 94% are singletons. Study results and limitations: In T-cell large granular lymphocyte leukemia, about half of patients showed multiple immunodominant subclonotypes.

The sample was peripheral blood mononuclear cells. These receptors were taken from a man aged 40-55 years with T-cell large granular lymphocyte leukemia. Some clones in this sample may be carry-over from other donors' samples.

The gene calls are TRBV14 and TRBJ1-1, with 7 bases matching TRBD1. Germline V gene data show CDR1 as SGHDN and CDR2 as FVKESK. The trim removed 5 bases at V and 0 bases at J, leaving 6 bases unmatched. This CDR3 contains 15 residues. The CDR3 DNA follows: TGTGCCAGCAGCGTCCGGGACAGACTGAACACTGAAGCTTTCTTT. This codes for CASSVRDRLNTEAFF.

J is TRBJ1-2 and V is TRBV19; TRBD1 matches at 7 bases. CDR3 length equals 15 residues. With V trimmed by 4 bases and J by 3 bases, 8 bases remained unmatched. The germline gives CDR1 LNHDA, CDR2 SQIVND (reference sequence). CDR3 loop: CASSTRQGADYGYTF. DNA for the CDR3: TGTGCCAGTAGTACCCGACAGGGTGCGGACTATGGCTACACCTTC.

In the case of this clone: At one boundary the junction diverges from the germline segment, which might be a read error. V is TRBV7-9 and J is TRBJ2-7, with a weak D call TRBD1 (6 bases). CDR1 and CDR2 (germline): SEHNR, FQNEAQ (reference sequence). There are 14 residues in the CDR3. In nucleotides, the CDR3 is TGTGCCAGCAGCCGTCAGACAGGCTCCGACGAGCAGTACTTC. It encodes CASSRQTGSDEQYF.

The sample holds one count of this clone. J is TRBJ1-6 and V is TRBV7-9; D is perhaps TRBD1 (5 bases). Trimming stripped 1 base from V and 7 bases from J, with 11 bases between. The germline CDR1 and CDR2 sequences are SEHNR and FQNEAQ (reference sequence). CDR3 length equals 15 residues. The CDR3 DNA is TGTGCCAGCAGCTTAGAGGCAGGGAGGAATTCACCCCTCCACTTT. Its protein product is CASSLEAGRNSPLHF.

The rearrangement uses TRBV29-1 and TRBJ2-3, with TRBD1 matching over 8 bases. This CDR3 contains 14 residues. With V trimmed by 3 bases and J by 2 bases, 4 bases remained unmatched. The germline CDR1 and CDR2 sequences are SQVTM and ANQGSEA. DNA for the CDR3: TGCAGCGTTGAGAGGACAGGGCCCACAGATACGCAGTATTTT. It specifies CSVERTGPTDTQYF.

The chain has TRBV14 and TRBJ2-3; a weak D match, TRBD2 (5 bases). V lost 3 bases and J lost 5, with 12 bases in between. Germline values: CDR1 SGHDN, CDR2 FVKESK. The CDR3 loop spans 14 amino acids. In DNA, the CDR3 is TGTGCCAGCAGCCATGAGGGTGTGGGAGATACGCAGTATTTT. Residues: CASSHEGVGDTQYF.

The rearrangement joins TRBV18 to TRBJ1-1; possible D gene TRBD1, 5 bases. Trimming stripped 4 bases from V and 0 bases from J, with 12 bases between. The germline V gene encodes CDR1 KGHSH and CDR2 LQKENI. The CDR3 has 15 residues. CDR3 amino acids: CASSLRGEMNTEAFF. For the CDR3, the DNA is TGTGCCAGCTCACTCCGGGGGGAGATGAACACTGAAGCTTTCTTT. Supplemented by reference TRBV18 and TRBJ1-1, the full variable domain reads NAGVMQNPRHLVRRRGQEARLRCSPMKGHSHVYWYRQLPEEGLKFMVYLQKENIIDESGMPKERFSAEFPKEGPSILRIQQVVRGDSAAYFCASSLRGEMNTEAFFGQGTRLTVV.

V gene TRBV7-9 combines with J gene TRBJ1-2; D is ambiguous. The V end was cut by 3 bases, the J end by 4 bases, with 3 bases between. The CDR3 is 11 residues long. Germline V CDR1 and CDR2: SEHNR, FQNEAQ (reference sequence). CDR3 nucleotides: TGTGCCAGCAGCTTCATCTATGGCTACACCTTC. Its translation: CASSFIYGYTF.

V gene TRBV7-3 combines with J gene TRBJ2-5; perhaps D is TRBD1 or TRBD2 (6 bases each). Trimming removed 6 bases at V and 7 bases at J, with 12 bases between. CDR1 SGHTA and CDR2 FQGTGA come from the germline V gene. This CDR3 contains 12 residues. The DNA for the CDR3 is TGTGCCAGCAGTCTAGGAGGGGGGACCCAGTACTTC. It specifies CASSLGGGTQYF.

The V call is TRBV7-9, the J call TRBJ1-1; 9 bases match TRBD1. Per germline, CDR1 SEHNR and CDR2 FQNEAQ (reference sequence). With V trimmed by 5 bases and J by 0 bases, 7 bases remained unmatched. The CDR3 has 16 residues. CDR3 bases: TGTGCCAGCAGCACCCCCGGGACAGGGCTGAACACTGAAGCTTTCTTT. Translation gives CASSTPGTGLNTEAFF.

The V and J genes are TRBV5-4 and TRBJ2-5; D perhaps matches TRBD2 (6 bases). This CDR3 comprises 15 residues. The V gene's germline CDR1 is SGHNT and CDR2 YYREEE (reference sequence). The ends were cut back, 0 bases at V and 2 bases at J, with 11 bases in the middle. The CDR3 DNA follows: TGTGCCAGCAGCTTGGATATGGGGGGACAAGAGACCCAGTACTTC. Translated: CASSLDMGGQETQYF. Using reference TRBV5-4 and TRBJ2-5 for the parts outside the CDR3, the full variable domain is ETGVTQSPTHLIKTRGQQVTLRCSSQSGHNTVSWYQQALGQGPQFIFQYYREEENGRGNFPPRFSGLQFPNYSSELNVNALELDDSALYLCASSLDMGGQETQYFGPGTRLLVL.

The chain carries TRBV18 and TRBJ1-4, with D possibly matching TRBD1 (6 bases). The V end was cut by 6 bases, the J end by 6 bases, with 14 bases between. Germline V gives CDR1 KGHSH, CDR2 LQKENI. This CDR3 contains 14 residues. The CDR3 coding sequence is TGTGCCAGCTCCTCCGGGGGCCTGGATGAAAAACTGTTTTTT. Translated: CASSSGGLDEKLFF.

The chain's CDR3 is CASSYLLAGGSVQFF. The CDR3 bases are TGTGCCAGCAGTTACTTACTAGCGGGGGGGTCGGTTCAGTTCTTC. V is TRBV6-6 and J is TRBJ2-1; 13 bases fit TRBD2. The CDR3 runs to 15 residues. CDR1 is MNHNY and CDR2 is SVGAGI in the germline V gene (reference sequence). The junction had 7 bases not matched to a gene; V was cut back by 1 base and J by 13 bases.